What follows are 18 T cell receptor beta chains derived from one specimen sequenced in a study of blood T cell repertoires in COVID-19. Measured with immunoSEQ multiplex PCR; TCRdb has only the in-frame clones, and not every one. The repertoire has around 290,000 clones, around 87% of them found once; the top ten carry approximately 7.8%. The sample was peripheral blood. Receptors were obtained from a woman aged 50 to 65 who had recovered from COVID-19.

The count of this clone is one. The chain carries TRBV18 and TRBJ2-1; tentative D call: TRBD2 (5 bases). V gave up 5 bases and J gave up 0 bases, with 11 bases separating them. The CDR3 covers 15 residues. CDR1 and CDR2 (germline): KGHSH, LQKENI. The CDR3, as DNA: TGTGCCAGCTCAGACGAAGGGAGCTCCTACAATGAGCAGTTCTTC. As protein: CASSDEGSSYNEQFF. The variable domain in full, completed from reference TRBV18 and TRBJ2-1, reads NAGVMQNPRHLVRRRGQEARLRCSPMKGHSHVYWYRQLPEEGLKFMVYLQKENIIDESGMPKERFSAEFPKEGPSILRIQQVVRGDSAAYFCASSDEGSSYNEQFFGPGTRLTVL.

CDR3 nucleotide sequence: TGTGCCACCAGCAGAGAGACCCGACAGGGGCAGTACTTC. This gives the protein CATSRETRQGQYF. This chain links TRBV15 with TRBJ2-7; 7 bases fit TRBD1. J gave up 9 bases and V 0 bases, and 5 bases lay outside the gene matches. Germline CDR1 LNHNV, CDR2 YYDKDF (reference sequence). The CDR3 length is 13 residues.

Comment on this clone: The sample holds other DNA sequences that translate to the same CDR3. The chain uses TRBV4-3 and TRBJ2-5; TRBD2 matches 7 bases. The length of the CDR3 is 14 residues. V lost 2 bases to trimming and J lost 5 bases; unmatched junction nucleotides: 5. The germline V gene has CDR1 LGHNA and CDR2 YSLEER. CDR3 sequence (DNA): TGCGCCAGCAGCCAAAATAGGGGAGGGGAGACCCAGTACTTC. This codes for CASSQNRGGETQYF.

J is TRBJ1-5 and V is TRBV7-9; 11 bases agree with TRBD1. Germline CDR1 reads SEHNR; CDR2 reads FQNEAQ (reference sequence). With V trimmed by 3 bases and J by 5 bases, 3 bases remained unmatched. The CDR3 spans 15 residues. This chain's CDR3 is CASSFGQGAHQPQHF. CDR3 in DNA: TGTGCCAGCAGCTTCGGACAGGGGGCCCATCAGCCCCAGCATTTT. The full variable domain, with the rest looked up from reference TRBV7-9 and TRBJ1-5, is DTGVSQNPRHKITKRGQNVTFRCDPISEHNRLYWYRQTLGQGPEFLTYFQNEAQLEKSRLLSDRFSAERPKGSFSTLEIQRTEQGDSAMYLCASSFGQGAHQPQHFGDGTRLSIL.

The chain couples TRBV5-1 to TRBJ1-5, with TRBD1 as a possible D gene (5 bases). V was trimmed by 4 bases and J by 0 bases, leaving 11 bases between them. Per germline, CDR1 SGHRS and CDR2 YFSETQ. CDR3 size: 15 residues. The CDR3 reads CASSEGTPSNQPQHF. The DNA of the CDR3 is TGCGCCAGCAGCGAGGGGACTCCTAGCAATCAGCCCCAGCATTTT.

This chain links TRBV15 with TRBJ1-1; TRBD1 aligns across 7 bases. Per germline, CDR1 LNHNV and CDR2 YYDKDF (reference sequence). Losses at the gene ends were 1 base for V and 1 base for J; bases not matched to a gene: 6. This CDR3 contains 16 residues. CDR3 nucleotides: TGTGCCACCAGCAGAGCTCGGACAGGAACGAACACTGAAGCTTTCTTT. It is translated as CATSRARTGTNTEAFF.

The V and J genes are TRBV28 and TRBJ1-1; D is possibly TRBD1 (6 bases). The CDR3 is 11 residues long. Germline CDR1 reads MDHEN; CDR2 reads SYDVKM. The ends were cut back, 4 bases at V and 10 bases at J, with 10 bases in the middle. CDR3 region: CASSSGETAFF. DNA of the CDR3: TGTGCCAGCAGTTCAGGGGAAACAGCTTTCTTT.

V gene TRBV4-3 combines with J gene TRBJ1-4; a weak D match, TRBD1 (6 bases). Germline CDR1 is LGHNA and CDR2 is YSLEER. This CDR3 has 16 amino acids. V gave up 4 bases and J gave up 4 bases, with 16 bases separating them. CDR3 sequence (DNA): TGCGCCAGCAGCCGGGGGAGCGGACAGTTTAATGAAAAACTGTTTTTT. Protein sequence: CASSRGSGQFNEKLFF.

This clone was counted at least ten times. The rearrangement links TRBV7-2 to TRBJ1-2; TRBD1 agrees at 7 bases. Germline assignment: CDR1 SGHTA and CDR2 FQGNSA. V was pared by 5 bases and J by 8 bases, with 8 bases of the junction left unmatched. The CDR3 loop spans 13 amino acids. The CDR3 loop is CASSGQGVKGYTF. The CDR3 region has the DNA TGTGCCAGCAGCGGTCAGGGGGTGAAGGGCTACACCTTC.

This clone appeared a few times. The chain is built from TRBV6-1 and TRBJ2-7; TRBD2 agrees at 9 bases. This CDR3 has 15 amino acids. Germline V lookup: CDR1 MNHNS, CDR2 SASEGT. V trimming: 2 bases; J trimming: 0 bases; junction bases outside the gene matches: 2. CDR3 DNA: TGTGCCAGCAGTGAACTAGCGGGGAGCTCCTACGAGCAGTACTTC. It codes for CASSELAGSSYEQYF.

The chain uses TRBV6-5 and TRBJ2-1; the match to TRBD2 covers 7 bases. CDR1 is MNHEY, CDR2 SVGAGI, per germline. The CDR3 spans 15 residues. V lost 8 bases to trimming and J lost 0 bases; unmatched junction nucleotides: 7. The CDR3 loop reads CASRDSGSSYNEQFF. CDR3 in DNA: TGTGCCAGCCGGGATAGCGGGTCCTCCTACAATGAGCAGTTCTTC.

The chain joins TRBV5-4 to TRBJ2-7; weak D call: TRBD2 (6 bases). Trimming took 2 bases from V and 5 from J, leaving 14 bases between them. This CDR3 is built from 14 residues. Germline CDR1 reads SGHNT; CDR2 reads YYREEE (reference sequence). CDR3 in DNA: TGTGCCAGCAGCTTCCCAGGGTGGAGGGACGAGCAGTACTTC. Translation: CASSFPGWRDEQYF.

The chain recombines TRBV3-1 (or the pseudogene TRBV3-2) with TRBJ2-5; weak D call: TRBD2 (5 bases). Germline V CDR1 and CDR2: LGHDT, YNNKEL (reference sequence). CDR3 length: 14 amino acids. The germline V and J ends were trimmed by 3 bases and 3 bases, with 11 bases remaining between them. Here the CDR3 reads CASSHLASKETQYF. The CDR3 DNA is TGTGCCAGCAGCCACCTAGCTAGCAAAGAGACCCAGTACTTC.

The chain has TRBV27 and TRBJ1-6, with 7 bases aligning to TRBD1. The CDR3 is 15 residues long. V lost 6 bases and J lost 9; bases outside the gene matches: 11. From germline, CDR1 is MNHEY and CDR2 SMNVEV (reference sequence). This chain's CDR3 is CASRKTGTASSPLHF. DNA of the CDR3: TGTGCCAGCAGGAAAACCGGGACAGCTAGTTCACCCCTCCACTTT.

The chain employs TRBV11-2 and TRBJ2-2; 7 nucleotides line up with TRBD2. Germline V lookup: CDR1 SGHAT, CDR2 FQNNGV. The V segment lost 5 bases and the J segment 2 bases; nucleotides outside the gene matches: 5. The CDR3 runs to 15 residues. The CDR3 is CASSQEGLNTGELFF. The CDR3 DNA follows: TGTGCCAGCAGCCAGGAGGGACTAAACACCGGGGAGCTGTTTTTT.

The CDR3 region is CASSADRGSYNEQFF. CDR3 DNA: TGTGCCAGCAGCGCTGACAGGGGGTCCTACAATGAGCAGTTCTTC. The chain combines TRBV13 with TRBJ2-1; 9 nucleotides agree with TRBD1. J gave up 1 base and V 5 bases, and 3 bases lay outside the gene matches. CDR1 is PRHDT and CDR2 is FYEKMQ in the germline V gene (reference sequence). This CDR3 has 15 amino acids.

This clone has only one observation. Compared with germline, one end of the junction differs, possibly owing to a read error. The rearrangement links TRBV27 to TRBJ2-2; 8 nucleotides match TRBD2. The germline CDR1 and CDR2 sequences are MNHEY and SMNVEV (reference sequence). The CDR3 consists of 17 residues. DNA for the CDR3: TGTGCCAGCCGTTTATCCCGGGGGCTAGCGGGCACCGGGGAGCTGTTTTTT. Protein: CASRLSRGLAGTGELFF.

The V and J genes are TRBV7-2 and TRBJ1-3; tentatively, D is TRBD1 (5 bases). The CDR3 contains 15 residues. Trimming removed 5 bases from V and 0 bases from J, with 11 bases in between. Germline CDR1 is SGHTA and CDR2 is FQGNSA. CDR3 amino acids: CASSPQAFSGNTIYF. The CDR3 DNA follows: TGTGCCAGCAGCCCACAGGCGTTCTCTGGAAACACCATATATTTT.